This T cell receptor beta chain originates from a study of OX40 agonist ivuxolimab in advanced cancers. For context, the study as a whole: The costimulatory receptor OX40 (CD134) was targeted by ivuxolimab, a fully human IgG2 agonistic monoclonal antibody. Intravenous ivuxolimab was administered to patients every 2 weeks at six dose levels: 0.01, 0.1, 0.3, 1.5, 3 and 10 mg/kg. Among the 52 dose-escalation patients, about 19 had hepatocellular carcinoma, 15 melanoma, 9 renal cell carcinoma and 9 head and neck cancer. A male proportion of almost 85% and a mean age of 60 years, ranging from 23 to 79, were recorded for the dose-escalation cohort. Patients were allowed to have had prior anti-PD-1, anti-PD-L1 or anti-CTLA-4 therapy, and approximately 43% of the dose-escalation patients had previously received checkpoint inhibitors. Three dose-escalation patients achieved partial responses, one with hepatocellular carcinoma and two with cutaneous melanoma. Peripheral TCRbeta sequencing aimed to test whether ivuxolimab altered TCR sequence diversity and caused clonal T-cell expansion. The paper describes the monotherapy dose-escalation part (N of about 55 patients) of the phase I trial of ivuxolimab. The paper's findings and limits, for the study overall: Partial responders in the 0.1-3.0 mg/kg groups had among the lowest normalized peripheral clonal expansion, especially among CD8+ T cells. Low levels of normalized T-cell clonal expansion were also seen in some nonresponding patients. The antigen specificity of the peripheral T cells that underwent clonal expansion was not determined. At doses of 0.1 to 3.0 mg/kg, clonal expansion of both CD4+ and CD8+ T cells in blood was seen between baseline and week 6. On average, CD8+ T cells showed more expanded clones than CD4+ T cells after ivuxolimab.

Patients with autoimmune disease history or receiving systemic immunosuppression were excluded from the trial. In every dose cohort, peripheral blood was drawn for TCR sequencing at baseline, cycle 4 day 1, and cycle 7 day 1. The samples were taken from a phase I, first-in-human, multicenter, open-label dose-escalation trial of ivuxolimab. Adults with locally advanced or metastatic melanoma, renal cell carcinoma, hepatocellular carcinoma or head and neck squamous cell carcinoma were enrolled in the trial. Before TCR sequencing, CD4+ T cells and CD8+ T cells were sorted from peripheral blood as separate populations. Genomic DNA was isolated from the sorted cells so that the TCRbeta CDR3 region could be sequenced. TCRbeta CDR3 regions were sequenced using the immunoSEQ Assay. TCRdb mirrors the immuneACCESS table, restricted to in-frame sequences. Some clones are absent from its copies; in checked studies, under half trace to an unresolved V gene, and the reason for the others is unknown. The sample records fewer than 45,000 clones, 76% of which are singletons. The ten largest clones take up under 25% of the sample.

The germline V gene provides CDR1 SQVTM and CDR2 ANQGSEA. From V the trimming removes 8 bases and from J it removes 4 bases, while the gene matches leave 13 bases of the junction unaccounted for. Inclusive of the bounding cysteine and phenylalanine, the CDR3 is 14 residues long. Only CDR3 DNA remains: 42 bases, in frame from the first base. With respect to this clone: The clone's antigen remains unknown. Base qualities are not provided; no much larger clone lies one nucleotide away.

The sequence was collected from an adult with an advanced solid tumor such as melanoma, head and neck, liver or kidney cancer. Sequencing used CD4+ or CD8+ T cells sorted from blood, obtained in a trial of the OX40 agonist ivuxolimab. The V gene is TRBV29-1 and the J gene is TRBJ1-1, with 7 bases aligning to TRBD1. The CDR3: CSSQVNRGGTEAFF. The sequenced DNA: TGCAGCTCCCAAGTGAACAGGGGAGGCACTGAAGCTTTCTTT.